These 9 T cell receptor beta chains were sequenced from one sample in a study of T cell responses to AZD1222 COVID-19 vaccine (TCRdb year 2021). The method was the immunoSEQ multiplex PCR assay. Here the immuneACCESS table is served through TCRdb, limited to in-frame sequences with V and J called. Missing clones are a known gap in these copies; in checked studies unresolved V genes cover under half, and the rest lacks a known reason. The sample includes about 180,000 clones, with approximately 92% observed a single time. The top ten hold 0.8% to 1.3% of the sample. This specimen's time point label, interpreted: about 28 days (+/-7) after the second vaccine dose. Explained via the paper, the treatment or condition label denotes: meningococcal conjugate vaccine given as trial control. The sample here was peripheral blood, taken 28 days after the second dose of the MenACWY control vaccine. These receptors originate from an adult who received the MenACWY meningococcal vaccine as a control.

The chain carries TRBV5-1 and TRBJ2-3; D is undetermined. V lost 5 bases to trimming and J lost 0 bases, with 10 bases between them. The CDR3 is made up of 14 amino acids. CDR1 SGHRS and CDR2 YFSETQ come from the germline V gene. The CDR3 DNA reads as TGCGCCAGCAGTGTAGTCCTAAGCACAGATACGCAGTATTTT. Its translation: CASSVVLSTDTQYF.

The CDR3 loop is CASSEWGSTNEKLFF. CDR3 in DNA: TGTGCCAGCAGTGAGTGGGGATCAACTAATGAAAAACTGTTTTTT. The rearrangement joins TRBV2 to TRBJ1-4; the D is unclear. The germline CDR1 and CDR2 sequences are SNHLY and FYNNEI. This CDR3 spans 15 amino acids. V was shortened by 3 bases and J by 0 bases, with 8 bases between the two germline ends.

J is TRBJ2-3 and V is TRBV6-2 or TRBV6-3; TRBD2 matches at 10 bases. This CDR3 spans 15 amino acids. V lost 5 bases and J lost 7; bases outside the gene matches: 9. Germline CDR1 MNHEY, CDR2 SVGEGT. CDR3 bases: TGTGCCAGCAGTGACCCAGCGGGGGGGCCGTATACGCAGTATTTT. It translates to CASSDPAGGPYTQYF.

V is TRBV7-2 and J is TRBJ1-1; TRBD1 might be the D (6 bases). V was shortened by 3 bases and J by 2 bases, with 10 bases between the two germline ends. This CDR3 comprises 14 residues. CDR1 SGHTA and CDR2 FQGNSA come from the germline V gene. In DNA, the CDR3 is TGTGCCAGCAGCTTGCAGGGGCCTAACACTGAAGCTTTCTTT. Amino acid sequence: CASSLQGPNTEAFF. The entire variable domain, with the rest obtained from reference TRBV7-2 and TRBJ1-1, is as follows: GAGVSQSPSNKVTEKGKDVELRCDPISGHTALYWYRQSLGQGLEFLIYFQGNSAPDKSGLPSDRFSAERTGGSVSTLTIQRTQQEDSAVYLCASSLQGPNTEAFFGQGTRLTVV.

The chain couples TRBV6-1 to TRBJ1-2; D is unresolved. Germline V gene data show CDR1 as MNHNS and CDR2 as SASEGT. V dropped 2 bases and J dropped 3 bases, with 4 bases sitting between them. The CDR3 contains 12 residues. The CDR3, as DNA: TGTGCCAGCAGTGAATCGGACTATGGCTACACCTTC. Its protein is CASSESDYGYTF.

The rearrangement uses TRBV3-1 (or the pseudogene TRBV3-2) and TRBJ1-2; TRBD1 aligns across 9 bases. Germline V gene sequence: CDR1 LGHDT, CDR2 YNNKEL (reference sequence). The CDR3 has 14 amino acids. With 4 bases clipped from V and 4 bases from J, the junction kept 4 bases outside the gene matches. CDR3: CASSRDRVVYGYTF. Here the CDR3 DNA reads TGTGCCAGCAGCCGGGACAGGGTCGTCTATGGCTACACCTTC.

The CDR3 spells CASSSLQGARRTEAFF. CDR3 bases: TGTGCCAGCAGTTCCCTACAGGGGGCGCGGCGCACTGAAGCTTTCTTT. The chain employs TRBV6-2 or TRBV6-3 and TRBJ1-1; 9 bases match TRBD1. The germline CDR1 and CDR2 sequences are MNHEY and SVGEGT. J lost 4 bases, V lost 4 bases, and 10 bases had no gene match. The CDR3 sequence is 16 residues long.

This chain connects TRBV5-4 to TRBJ1-6; possible D gene TRBD1, 5 bases. V shed 4 bases and J shed 5 bases, with 10 bases lying between them. The CDR3 loop spans 14 amino acids. Germline CDR1 is SGHNT and CDR2 is YYREEE (reference sequence). This CDR3 is CASSMTVDNSPLHF. The CDR3 DNA is TGTGCCAGCAGCATGACAGTAGATAATTCACCCCTCCACTTT.

This chain connects TRBV3-1 (or the pseudogene TRBV3-2) to TRBJ1-6; 7 bases match TRBD1. Trimming removed 4 bases from V and 5 bases from J; junction bases left unmatched: 2. Germline V gives CDR1 LGHDT, CDR2 YNNKEL (reference sequence). The CDR3 contains 14 residues. The CDR3 protein is CASSPGQNNSPLHF. CDR3 in DNA: TGTGCCAGCAGCCCGGGACAGAATAATTCACCCCTCCACTTT.